The source of this TCR beta chain is a study of blood T cell repertoires in COVID-19. For the study at large: T cells, B-cell-depleted T cells, or PBMCs provided the cDNA or gDNA that served as material.

In the study's own analysis: Amplification with reference gene primers provided the estimates of nucleated cell counts. Using immunoSEQ multiplex PCR, the repertoire was profiled, and TCRdb retains in-frame clones only, with some absent. That table furnishes V, J and clone size, whereas the DNA furnished D and trimming. The sample yields approximately 54,000 clones, roughly 79% seen once. The CDR3 is 17 residues long. V lost 4 bases, J lost 1 base, and 19 bases lay in between. CDR1 is SEHNR and CDR2 is FQNEAQ in the germline V gene (reference sequence). This clone was counted only a few times. The TCR was taken from a woman aged 55-69 years with acute or convalescent COVID-19. Sequenced input: peripheral blood. The V and J genes are TRBV7-9 and TRBJ1-1; unclear D gene. CDR3 loop: CASSWRVNGPRNTEAFF. Here the CDR3 DNA reads TGTGCCAGCAGCTGGAGGGTAAACGGCCCAAGGAACACTGAAGCTTTCTTT. The whole variable domain, remainder taken from reference TRBV7-9 and TRBJ1-1, is DTGVSQNPRHKITKRGQNVTFRCDPISEHNRLYWYRQTLGQGPEFLTYFQNEAQLEKSRLLSDRFSAERPKGSFSTLEIQRTEQGDSAMYLCASSWRVNGPRNTEAFFGQGTRLTVV.